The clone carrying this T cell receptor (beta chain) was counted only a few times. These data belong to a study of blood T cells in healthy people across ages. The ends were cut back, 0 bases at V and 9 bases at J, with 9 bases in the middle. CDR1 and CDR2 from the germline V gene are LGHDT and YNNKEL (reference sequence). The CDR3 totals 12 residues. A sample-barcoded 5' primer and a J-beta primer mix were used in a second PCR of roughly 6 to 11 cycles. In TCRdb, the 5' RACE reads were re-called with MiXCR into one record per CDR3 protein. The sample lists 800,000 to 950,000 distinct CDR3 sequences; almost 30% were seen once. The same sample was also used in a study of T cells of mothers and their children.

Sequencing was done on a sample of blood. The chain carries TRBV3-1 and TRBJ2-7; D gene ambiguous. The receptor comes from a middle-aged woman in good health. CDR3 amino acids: CASSQEGRGQYF. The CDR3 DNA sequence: TGTGCCAGCAGCCAAGAGGGAAGAGGGCAGTACTTC.